The clone carrying this TCR beta chain was counted ten times or more. No antigen is known for it. The sample comes from a study of blood T cells in healthy people across ages. Study-level points and caveats: Roughly linear declines in TCR beta diversity per million T cells occurred with age.

The CDR3 consists of 16 residues. Trimming stripped 0 bases from V and 4 bases from J, with 15 bases between. The germline V gene has CDR1 MNHEY and CDR2 SVGAGI. Through a sample-barcoded 5' primer and a J-beta primer mix, a second PCR was run for roughly 7 to 12 cycles. CDR3-containing paired-end reads numbered at least 2.5 million in each sample. TCRdb itself ran the 5' RACE reads through MiXCR, one entry per CDR3 protein. The sample includes more than 750,000 distinct CDR3 sequences, 29% of them seen just once. This same sample was also part of a study on T cells of mothers and their children. That work states: From each mother came over 9.5 million TCR beta CDR3 reads, and from each child came 2.5 million to 3 million.

This rearrangement joins TRBV6-5 to TRBJ1-2; D not certain. The specimen was blood. The TCR was taken from a middle-aged woman in good health. The DNA for the CDR3 is TGTGCCAGCAGTTACTCAATGGGGAGATACGTCTATGGCTACACCTTC. The encoded protein is CASSYSMGRYVYGYTF.